Listed below are T cell receptor beta chains from one sample, sequenced in a study of shared clonotypes between healthy human individuals. TCRdb's table, derived via immunoSEQ multiplex PCR, lists solely in-frame clones and lacks some. Here the sample spans approximately 1,000,000 clones, approximately 80% being singletons. The source material was memory CD4+ T cells from PBMCs. The origin of the receptors is a man between 18 and 35 years old in good health. Some clones in this sample may be carry-over from other donors' samples. The CDR3 runs from the conserved cysteine through the conserved F or W. The D gene is left open where the match is weak. Some rows have no size entry. The others give once, few or many, or a class for an expanded clone.

j_gene	abundance	v_gene	d_gene	CDR3aa	CDR3nt
TRBJ1-4	NA	TRBV28	NA	CASSFSGYYNEKLFF	TGTGCCAGCAGTTTCTCGGGATACTATAATGAAAAACTGTTTTTT
TRBJ2-2	NA	TRBV25-1	NA	CASSEGWGRNTGELFF	TGTGCCAGCAGTGAAGGGTGGGGCAGAAACACCGGGGAGCTGTTTTTT
TRBJ1-3	NA	TRBV7-9	NA	CASSLGSRGGARNTIYF	TGTGCCAGCAGCTTAGGCTCCCGGGGGGGCGCGAGGAACACCATATATTTT
TRBJ2-7	NA	TRBV28	NA	CASKGMPHYEQYF	TGTGCCAGCAAGGGGATGCCCCACTACGAGCAGTACTTC
TRBJ1-5	NA	TRBV7-8	NA	CASSLSPVTFGQPQHF	TGTGCCAGCAGCCTCTCCCCAGTCACCTTCGGTCAGCCCCAGCATTTT
TRBJ2-1	NA	TRBV11-2	NA	CASSLLRGTVGKSEQFF	TGTGCCAGCAGCTTACTTAGAGGCACCGTTGGGAAGAGTGAGCAGTTCTTC
TRBJ2-2	NA	TRBV7-9	NA	CASSLGGKNTGELFF	TGTGCCAGCAGCTTAGGGGGGAAGAACACCGGGGAGCTGTTTTTT
TRBJ2-7	NA	TRBV5-1	NA	CASSLVLAPTYEQYF	TGCGCCAGCAGCTTGGTACTAGCCCCGACCTACGAGCAGTACTTC
TRBJ1-3	NA	TRBV28	NA	CASTPPPPDSGNTIYF	TGTGCCAGCACTCCACCCCCGCCAGACTCTGGAAACACCATATATTTT
TRBJ2-7	few	TRBV6-1	TRBD2	CASSGLAGVYEQYF	TGTGCCAGCAGTGGACTAGCGGGAGTCTACGAGCAGTACTTC
TRBJ2-4	NA	TRBV25-1	TRBD1	CASRGDRTDGNIQYF	TGTGCCAGCAGGGGGGACAGGACAGATGGAAACATTCAGTACTTC
TRBJ2-1	NA	TRBV4-2	TRBD2	CASRAAGASGSSYNEQFF	TGTGCCAGCAGGGCGGCAGGGGCCAGCGGGAGCTCCTACAATGAGCAGTTCTTC
TRBJ1-4	NA	TRBV10-1	NA	CASSESKGLHEKLFF	TGCGCCAGCAGTGAGTCGAAGGGCCTTCATGAAAAACTGTTTTTT
TRBJ2-5	NA	TRBV18	NA	CASNAGTAQETQYF	TGTGCCAGCAACGCCGGGACGGCCCAAGAGACCCAGTACTTC
TRBJ2-5	NA	TRBV5-1	NA	CASSLQGSGETQYF	TGCGCCAGCAGCTTGCAGGGATCGGGAGAGACCCAGTACTTC
TRBJ2-7	once	TRBV5-1	TRBD2	CASSPGLAGPYEQYF	TGCGCCAGCAGTCCTGGACTAGCGGGGCCCTACGAGCAGTACTTC
TRBJ1-1	NA	TRBV5-1	NA	CASSLALSGHTEAFF	TGCGCCAGCAGCTTGGCCTTATCAGGGCACACTGAAGCTTTCTTT
TRBJ2-1	few	TRBV9	TRBD1	CASSGWGQGIDEQFF	TGTGCCAGCAGCGGGTGGGGACAGGGCATCGATGAGCAGTTCTTC
TRBJ1-4	NA	TRBV5-1	TRBD1	CASSVLGTGVGEKLFF	TGCGCCAGCAGCGTACTCGGGACAGGGGTGGGTGAAAAACTGTTTTTT
TRBJ1-4	NA	TRBV5-1	TRBD1	CASSSRTGALNEKLFF	TGCGCCAGCAGCTCGCGGACAGGGGCCCTTAATGAAAAACTGTTTTTT
TRBJ2-7	NA	TRBV7-2	TRBD1	CASSLVGTGLYEQYF	TGTGCCAGCAGCTTAGTCGGGACAGGGCTCTACGAGCAGTACTTC
TRBJ2-5	NA	TRBV19	TRBD1	CASSGRQGFETQYF	TGTGCCAGTAGTGGGAGACAGGGTTTTGAGACCCAGTACTTC
TRBJ2-5	NA	TRBV28	TRBD2	CASRQGTSRIGTQYF	TGTGCCAGCAGGCAAGGGACTAGCCGAATTGGGACCCAGTACTTC
TRBJ1-4	NA	TRBV28	TRBD1	CASNPPGQANEKLFF	TGTGCCAGCAACCCCCCGGGACAGGCAAATGAAAAACTGTTTTTT
TRBJ2-3	NA	TRBV4-1	NA	CASSQGRSTDTQYF	TGCGCCAGCAGCCAAGGGCGCAGCACAGATACGCAGTATTTT
TRBJ2-1	NA	TRBV18	TRBD2	CASSPPSGRHLGEQFF	TGTGCCAGCTCACCACCGAGCGGGAGGCACCTGGGGGAGCAGTTCTTC
TRBJ2-3	NA	TRBV23-1	TRBD2	CASSPGTSGSCVTDTQYF	TGCGCCAGCAGCCCCGGGACTAGCGGGAGTTGTGTAACAGATACGCAGTATTTT
TRBJ2-1	NA	TRBV20-1	NA	CSASSQFF	TGCAGTGCTAGTTCGCAGTTCTTC
TRBJ2-3	few	TRBV4-1	NA	CASSRGDAREADTQYF	TGCGCCAGCAGCCGCGGGGACGCGAGAGAGGCAGATACGCAGTATTTT
TRBJ2-7	NA	TRBV16	NA	CASSQSVLVYRVDEQYF	TGTGCCAGCAGCCAATCAGTCTTGGTCTACAGGGTCGACGAGCAGTACTTC
TRBJ2-3	NA	TRBV6-1	NA	CASTTGTTTDTQYF	TGTGCCTCGACCACAGGGACGACCACAGATACGCAGTATTTT
TRBJ2-1	NA	TRBV7-8	NA	CASSPFLGGAYNEQFF	TGTGCCAGCAGCCCTTTTTTGGGCGGGGCCTACAATGAGCAGTTCTTC
TRBJ2-1	NA	TRBV5-6	NA	CASSLGGVSEQFF	TGTGCCAGCAGCTTGGGGGGAGTAAGTGAGCAGTTCTTC
TRBJ2-7	few	TRBV15	NA	CATRDNRRSSYEQYF	TGTGCCACCAGGGACAACAGGAGGAGCTCCTACGAGCAGTACTTC
TRBJ2-1	NA	TRBV5-1	TRBD2	CASSLLAGSRNEQFF	TGCGCCAGCAGCTTACTAGCGGGGTCCAGGAATGAGCAGTTCTTC
TRBJ1-1	few	TRBV19	NA	CASSIVGGAEAFF	TGTGCCAGTAGTATAGTCGGCGGAGCGGAAGCTTTCTTT
TRBJ1-4	NA	TRBV6-1	NA	CASSERRYNEKLFF	TGTGCCAGCAGTGAAAGGAGATATAATGAAAAACTGTTTTTT
TRBJ2-1	NA	TRBV5-1	TRBD1	CASETGTGHNEQFF	TGCGCCAGCGAGACGGGGACAGGGCATAATGAGCAGTTCTTC
TRBJ2-7	NA	TRBV7-2	TRBD2	CASSLRLAGGYEQYF	TGTGCCAGCAGCTTAAGGCTAGCGGGAGGGTACGAGCAGTACTTC
TRBJ1-5	NA	TRBV5-8	TRBD1	CASSQGQGGQPQHF	TGTGCCAGCAGCCAAGGACAGGGAGGTCAGCCCCAGCATTTT
TRBJ1-1	NA	TRBV5-1	NA	CASSSQVGTEAFF	TGCGCCAGCAGCTCGCAGGTGGGCACTGAAGCTTTCTTT
TRBJ1-1	once	TRBV7-2	NA	CASSHRTGSRMNTEAFF	TGTGCCAGCAGCCACAGAACGGGGTCCCGCATGAACACTGAAGCTTTCTTT
TRBJ2-2	NA	TRBV5-1	NA	CASSPRDGLNTGELFF	TGCGCCAGCAGCCCTAGGGACGGGCTTAACACCGGGGAGCTGTTTTTT
TRBJ2-3	NA	TRBV5-1	NA	CASSFGRTDTQYF	TGCGCCAGCAGCTTTGGCAGAACAGATACGCAGTATTTT
TRBJ2-3	NA	TRBV7-2	TRBD2	CASSFSGVPQGAQYF	TGTGCCAGCAGCTTTAGCGGGGTCCCTCAAGGGGCGCAGTATTTT
TRBJ2-3	few	TRBV7-2	NA	CASSLGAASDTQYF	TGTGCCAGCAGCTTAGGGGCCGCCTCAGATACGCAGTATTTT
TRBJ2-3	NA	TRBV4-3	TRBD2	CASSQGASGSSTDTQYF	TGCGCCAGCAGCCAAGGGGCCAGCGGGAGTAGCACAGATACGCAGTATTTT
TRBJ1-2	NA	TRBV6-5	NA	CASGGGANYGYTF	TGTGCCAGCGGAGGGGGGGCTAACTATGGCTACACCTTC
TRBJ1-4	NA	TRBV7-8	NA	CASSPPASRSEKLFF	TGTGCCAGCAGCCCCCCGGCCTCTCGGAGTGAAAAACTGTTTTTT
TRBJ1-5	many	TRBV5-1	TRBD1	CASSLEGARGQPQHF	TGCGCCAGCAGCTTGGAGGGGGCTCGTGGTCAGCCCCAGCATTTT
TRBJ1-4	many	TRBV28	NA	CASSLPQGRYEKLFF	TGTGCCAGCAGTTTACCACAGGGAAGGTACGAAAAACTGTTTTTT
TRBJ1-1	NA	TRBV5-8	NA	CASMRGQGYTEAFF	TGTGCCAGCATGCGAGGGCAGGGGTATACTGAAGCTTTCTTT
TRBJ2-3	NA	TRBV5-1	TRBD2	CASSLALAGQTGTDTQYF	TGCGCCAGCAGCTTGGCGCTAGCGGGCCAAACCGGCACAGATACGCAGTATTTT
TRBJ1-1	NA	TRBV7-2	TRBD1	CASSLVGGGEAFF	TGTGCCAGCAGCTTAGTAGGGGGCGGTGAAGCTTTCTTT
TRBJ2-1	NA	TRBV5-1	TRBD2	CASSLQLAGIDEQFF	TGCGCCAGCAGCTTGCAGCTAGCGGGAATCGATGAGCAGTTCTTC
TRBJ2-7	NA	TRBV7-8	NA	CASSLTRDPGEQYF	TGTGCCAGCAGCTTAACCCGGGACCCGGGCGAGCAGTACTTC
TRBJ2-5	few	TRBV5-1	TRBD2	CASSERTSGSGSTQYF	TGCGCCAGCAGCGAAAGGACTAGCGGGAGTGGATCGACCCAGTACTTC